The clone carrying this T cell receptor beta chain was observed at least ten times. Its antigen is as yet unknown. These data come from a study of identical twins. Study results and caveats: Modeled out-of-frame TCR alpha sharing in monozygotic twins fell below observed levels.

Each CDR3 protein is one row after TCRdb ran MiXCR on the 5' RACE reads. The sample records 400,000 to 550,000 distinct CDR3 sequences, roughly an eighth being singletons. The same data also went into a second study, on yellow fever vaccine responses in identical twins.

Sequencing was done on a sample of CD4+ T cells sorted from blood. This TCR derives from a woman aged 18-29 years in good health.

The CDR3 DNA reads TGTGCCAGCACCAAACTGGGCCAGGCGGGAGGGACCACAGATACGCAGTATTTT. Translating gives CASTKLGQAGGTTDTQYF. The chain carries TRBV27 and TRBJ2-3, with TRBD2 matching over 9 bases. The germline CDR1 and CDR2 sequences are MNHEY and SMNVEV (reference sequence). The CDR3 runs to 18 residues. V shed 7 bases, J shed 2 bases, and the junction held 16 bases outside the gene matches.